These 21 T cell receptor beta chains were all obtained from the same sample, sequenced in a study of shared clonotypes between healthy human individuals. Terminally differentiated effector memory CD45RA+ cells were excluded from the naive CD8 cells, which were CD45RO-negative and positively selected for CCR7. Data came from immunoSEQ multiplex PCR; TCRdb stores just in-frame clones and leaves some out. Of 2 million to 2.5 million clones in the sample, about 94% are singletons; the top ten hold approximately 1.2%. Material: naive CD8+ T cells sorted from blood. The origin of the receptors is a man between 18 and 29 years old in good health.

The chain is built from TRBV10-3 and TRBJ2-1, with 7 bases matching TRBD1. Trimming took 0 bases from V and 9 from J; bases not matched to a gene: 5. This CDR3 spans 14 amino acids. Germline lookup yields CDR1 ENHRY and CDR2 SYGVKD. The CDR3 is CAISESYRGSEQFF. The CDR3 DNA is TGTGCCATCAGTGAGTCATACAGGGGTAGTGAGCAGTTCTTC.

The chain joins TRBV2 to TRBJ2-7, with TRBD2 matching 7 bases. CDR1 SNHLY and CDR2 FYNNEI come from the germline V gene. Trimming removed 6 bases from V and 3 bases from J; junction bases left unmatched: 11. This CDR3 has 15 amino acids. CDR3: CASSQRTSRVYEQYF. The CDR3 DNA reads as TGTGCCAGCAGCCAAAGGACTAGTCGGGTCTACGAGCAGTACTTC.

The chain has TRBV15 and TRBJ1-5; D remains unclear. This CDR3 has 14 amino acids. Between the trimmed V and J ends, which lost 3 bases and 5 bases, there was a span of 11 bases. Germline loops: CDR1 LNHNV, CDR2 YYDKDF (reference sequence). This CDR3 reads CATSRSRLDQPQHF. For the CDR3, the DNA is TGTGCCACCAGCAGGAGTCGGCTCGATCAGCCCCAGCATTTT.

The V and J genes are TRBV9 and TRBJ2-7, with D perhaps matching TRBD1 or TRBD2 (5 bases each). Germline V CDR1 and CDR2: SGDLS, YYNGEE. This CDR3 is 15 amino acids long. Trimming left V 3 bases short and J 5 bases short, with 18 bases between. CDR3 region: CASSAEWDPRHEQYF. The CDR3, as DNA: TGTGCCAGCAGCGCTGAATGGGACCCCCGACACGAGCAGTACTTC.

J is TRBJ1-3 and V is TRBV7-3; D might be TRBD1 (5 bases). V dropped 5 bases and J dropped 2 bases, with 13 bases sitting between them. Germline-derived CDR1 and CDR2 are SGHTA and FQGTGA. CDR3 size: 15 residues. The CDR3 spells CASSVGAGAGNTIYF. The CDR3 region has the DNA TGTGCCAGCAGCGTAGGGGCGGGAGCTGGAAACACCATATATTTT. The variable domain in full, with the rest retrieved from reference TRBV7-3 and TRBJ1-3, is GAGVSQTPSNKVTEKGKYVELRCDPISGHTALYWYRQSLGQGPEFLIYFQGTGAADDSGLPNDRFFAVRPEGSVSTLKIQRTERGDSAVYLCASSVGAGAGNTIYFGEGSWLTVV.

The V and J genes are TRBV6-6 and TRBJ2-5, with TRBD1 as a possible D gene (7 bases). V was pared by 2 bases and J by 5 bases, with 18 bases between. This CDR3 has 16 amino acids. CDR1 is MNHNY, CDR2 SVGAGI, per germline (reference sequence). The CDR3 protein is CASSYPEGAGLETQYF. The CDR3 DNA is TGTGCCAGCAGTTACCCCGAGGGGGCGGGATTGGAGACCCAGTACTTC.

The count of this clone is one. The chain carries TRBV9 and TRBJ2-2; TRBD1 is a possible D gene (5 bases). V dropped 4 bases and J dropped 6 bases, with 16 bases sitting between them. Germline values: CDR1 SGDLS, CDR2 YYNGEE. The CDR3 length is 15 residues. The CDR3 reads CASSWFRSGSGELFF. The CDR3 bases are TGTGCCAGCAGCTGGTTTCGATCAGGGTCCGGGGAGCTGTTTTTT.

V and J are TRBV30 and TRBJ1-3; 10 bases are a match to TRBD1. The CDR3 is 16 amino acids. CDR1 and CDR2 (germline): GTSNPN, SVGIG (reference sequence). V lost 1 base, J lost 4 bases, and 7 bases stayed unmatched. The CDR3 spells CAWSAGTGAKGNTIYF. CDR3 nucleotides: TGTGCCTGGAGTGCCGGGACAGGGGCTAAAGGAAACACCATATATTTT.

The chain carries TRBV5-4 and TRBJ2-3, with TRBD1 as a possible D gene (5 bases). The V end lost 1 base, the J end lost 4 bases, and 7 bases lay between the germline ends. This CDR3 comprises 13 residues. CDR1 is SGHNT, CDR2 YYREEE, per germline (reference sequence). CDR3 DNA: TGTGCCAGCAGCTTGTGGGGCTCAGATACGCAGTATTTT. This encodes CASSLWGSDTQYF.

This clone was seen once. The V gene is TRBV29-1, the J gene TRBJ2-2; D is ambiguous. This CDR3 is built from 13 residues. Per the germline V gene, CDR1 is SQVTM and CDR2 is ANQGSEA. Trimming took 6 bases from V and 1 from J, leaving 9 bases between them. CDR3 in DNA: TGCAGCGTGGCAAGACAGAACACCGGGGAGCTGTTTTTT. Protein: CSVARQNTGELFF.

The chain couples TRBV19 to TRBJ1-3; D uncertain. Germline CDR1 and CDR2: LNHDA and SQIVND (reference sequence). V was trimmed by 7 bases and J by 0 bases, leaving 10 bases between them. The CDR3 has 14 residues. This CDR3 reads CASISQLSGNTIYF. The CDR3 DNA sequence: TGTGCCAGTATCAGCCAACTCTCTGGAAACACCATATATTTT.

This chain joins TRBV6-5 and TRBJ2-5, with a tentative D call TRBD2 (5 bases). Per the germline V gene, CDR1 is MNHEY and CDR2 is SVGAGI. CDR3 length: 15 amino acids. Trimming removed 0 bases at V and 3 bases at J, with 11 bases between. The CDR3 is CASSYSTSGKETQYF. DNA of the CDR3: TGTGCCAGCAGTTACTCCACTAGTGGGAAAGAGACCCAGTACTTC.

The CDR3 bases are TGTGCCAGCAGTTTTGGGGCACGGAGCCAAGAGACCCAGTACTTC. Translation gives CASSFGARSQETQYF. This chain links TRBV28 with TRBJ2-5; TRBD1 is a possible D gene (5 bases). This CDR3 contains 15 residues. V lost 3 bases and J lost 1, with 12 bases in between. Germline values: CDR1 MDHEN, CDR2 SYDVKM.

The chain links TRBV5-4 to TRBJ1-2, with 8 bases lining up with TRBD1. This CDR3 comprises 15 residues. Germline values: CDR1 SGHNT, CDR2 YYREEE (reference sequence). The junction had 8 bases not matched to a gene; V was cut back by 6 bases and J by 1 base. DNA for the CDR3: TGTGCCAGCAATATCTTGACAGGGGATAACTATGGCTACACCTTC. Its translation: CASNILTGDNYGYTF.

This chain links TRBV9 with TRBJ1-2; no clear D gene. Trimming cost V 2 bases and J 5 bases, with 10 bases left between them. This CDR3 contains 13 residues. Germline V lookup: CDR1 SGDLS, CDR2 YYNGEE. The CDR3 reads CASSVSDFYGYTF. CDR3 bases: TGTGCCAGCAGCGTTTCGGATTTTTATGGCTACACCTTC.

This rearrangement joins TRBV10-3 to TRBJ2-7; D is uncertain. The V end lost 5 bases, the J end lost 1 base, and 12 bases lay between the germline ends. CDR3 length: 14 amino acids. Germline CDR1 ENHRY, CDR2 SYGVKD. DNA for the CDR3: TGTGCCATCAGTCGACCCGGGCGGTCCTACGAGCAGTACTTC. Translation gives CAISRPGRSYEQYF.

The chain combines TRBV9 with TRBJ2-5, with TRBD1 matching 10 bases. Germline lookup yields CDR1 SGDLS and CDR2 YYNGEE. The CDR3 runs 13 residues. Trimming removed 6 bases from V and 2 bases from J; junction bases left unmatched: 1. In DNA, the CDR3 is TGTGCCAGCAAGGGACAGGGGCAAGAGACCCAGTACTTC. It is translated as CASKGQGQETQYF.

The chain combines TRBV7-9 with TRBJ2-1, with a possible D match to TRBD2 (5 bases). Germline V gene lookup returns CDR1 SEHNR and CDR2 FQNEAQ (reference sequence). The CDR3 sequence is 15 residues long. Trimming pared 2 bases from V and 4 bases from J, leaving 12 bases between. The CDR3 sequence is CASSLSSGDYNEQFF. For the CDR3, the DNA is TGTGCCAGCAGCTTATCCAGCGGAGATTACAATGAGCAGTTCTTC.

Concerning this clone: The same CDR3 can be traced to other DNA sequences in this sample. This sequence joins TRBV7-9 and TRBJ2-1; TRBD2 agrees at 12 bases. CDR3 length: 14 amino acids. Germline lookup yields CDR1 SEHNR and CDR2 FQNEAQ (reference sequence). Trimming took 8 bases from V and 4 from J; bases not matched to a gene: 3. This CDR3 reads CASRGTSGYNEQFF. CDR3 nucleotide sequence: TGTGCCAGCCGAGGGACTAGCGGGTACAATGAGCAGTTCTTC.

The rearrangement uses TRBV10-1 and TRBJ2-7; D gene ambiguous. V was cut by 0 bases and J by 3 bases, with 9 bases left in between. The CDR3 has 14 residues. Germline V lookup: CDR1 WNHNN, CDR2 SYGVQD (reference sequence). CDR3 protein: CASSESGKGYEQYF. The CDR3 nucleotides are TGCGCCAGCAGTGAGTCGGGGAAGGGCTACGAGCAGTACTTC.

The J gene is TRBJ2-2, the V gene TRBV28; D unresolved. The CDR3 runs to 11 residues. The germline gives CDR1 MDHEN, CDR2 SYDVKM. The CDR3 region has the DNA TGTAGGGTGGGCGGAACCGGGGAGCTGTTTTTT. Protein: CRVGGTGELFF.